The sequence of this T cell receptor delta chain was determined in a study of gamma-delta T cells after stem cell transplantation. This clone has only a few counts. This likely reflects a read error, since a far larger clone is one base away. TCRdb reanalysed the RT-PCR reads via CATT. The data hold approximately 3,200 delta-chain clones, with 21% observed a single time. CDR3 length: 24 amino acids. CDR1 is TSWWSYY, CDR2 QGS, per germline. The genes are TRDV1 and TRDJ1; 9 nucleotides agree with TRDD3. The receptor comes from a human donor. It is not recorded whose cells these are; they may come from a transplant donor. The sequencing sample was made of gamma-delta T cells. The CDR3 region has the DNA TGTGCTCTTGGGGACTTTCCTACGAACATACCTATACTGGGGGAGATCAGGTACACCGATAAACCCATCTTT. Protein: CALGDFPTNIPILGEIRYTDKPIF.